One sample yielded the 18 T cell receptor beta chains listed below, sequenced in a study of post-analysis software for immune sequencing data. Findings and caveats of the study: Comparison of patients with controls showed 4 to 6 TRBV segments more frequent in patients, TRBV5-6, TRBV5-1 and TRBV20-1 among them.

cDNA libraries for TCR beta contained unique molecular identifiers. MiXCR, applied by TCRdb to the PCR reads, yields one record per CDR3 protein. The top ten hold approximately 6% of the sample, which has around 500,000 distinct CDR3 sequences, 30% to 40% seen once. These receptors' targets are unknown. Material for sequencing was blood. These receptors were collected from a girl younger than 18 with multiple sclerosis.

The J gene is TRBJ1-1, the V gene TRBV12-3 or TRBV12-4; maybe TRBD1 (6 bases). Trimming took off 3 bases at V and 6 bases at J, with 11 bases between the two ends. The CDR3 has 13 amino acids. The DNA of the CDR3 is TGTGCCAGCAGTTTTCGAGGGGGTTCTGAAGCTTTCTTT. Translated: CASSFRGGSEAFF.

V gene TRBV12-3 or TRBV12-4 combines with J gene TRBJ1-1; tentative D call: TRBD1 (5 bases). Trimming cost V 7 bases and J 1 base, with 16 bases left between them. The CDR3 totals 15 residues. CDR3 residues: CASKPGTLKNTEAFF. The DNA of the CDR3 is TGTGCCAGCAAGCCCGGGACTCTTAAGAACACTGAAGCTTTCTTT.

This clonotype was found many times. This chain joins TRBV12-3 or TRBV12-4 and TRBJ2-1; 11 nucleotides align to TRBD2. This CDR3 has 15 residues. Losses at the gene ends were 3 bases for V and 4 bases for J; bases not matched to a gene: 2. CDR3 region: CASSFSGGVYNEQFF. The CDR3 DNA follows: TGTGCCAGCAGTTTTAGCGGGGGGGTTTACAATGAGCAGTTCTTC.

This sequence joins TRBV19 and TRBJ2-3; weak D call: TRBD2 (7 bases). The CDR3 runs to 16 residues. With 5 bases removed from V and 5 bases from J, the gap between germline ends came to 20 bases. Germline V gene data show CDR1 as LNHDA and CDR2 as SQIVND (reference sequence). The DNA of the CDR3 is TGTGCCAGTAGTCCCCGGGGAGGGGGACTGAAAGATACGCAGTATTTT. This translates into CASSPRGGGLKDTQYF.

This chain uses TRBV29-1 with TRBJ2-4; D is undetermined. Trimming stripped 4 bases from V and 7 bases from J, with 8 bases between. Germline CDR1 and CDR2: SQVTM and ANQGSEA. The CDR3 is 11 amino acids. In nucleotides, the CDR3 is TGCAGCGTTGGGGCCGGGAACATTCAGTACTTC. It is translated as CSVGAGNIQYF. The full variable domain, rest sourced from reference TRBV29-1 and TRBJ2-4, is SAVISQKPSRDICQRGTSLTIQCQVDSQVTMMFWYRQQPGQSLTLIATANQGSEATYESGFVIDKFPISRPNLTFSTLTVSNMSPEDSSIYLCSVGAGNIQYFGAGTRLSVL.

The V gene is TRBV4-1, the J gene TRBJ2-5; unclear D gene. Germline V gene sequence: CDR1 MGHRA, CDR2 YSYEKL. This CDR3 spans 15 amino acids. V dropped 4 bases and J dropped 5 bases, with 17 bases sitting between them. The CDR3, as DNA: TGCGCCAGCAGCCCACTTAAACTGGGAAAGGAGACCCAGTACTTC. Its protein is CASSPLKLGKETQYF.

This sequence joins TRBV18 and TRBJ2-1, with TRBD1 matching 7 bases. The V gene's germline CDR1 is KGHSH and CDR2 LQKENI. V lost 3 bases and J lost 8; bases outside the gene matches: 10. The CDR3 has 15 amino acids. The CDR3 region is CASSPPGTEVHEQFF. CDR3 in DNA: TGTGCCAGCTCACCCCCCGGGACAGAGGTCCATGAGCAGTTCTTC.

The V and J genes are TRBV4-1 and TRBJ2-1; 7 bases align to TRBD1. Germline V gene data show CDR1 as MGHRA and CDR2 as YSYEKL. The CDR3 runs 15 residues. With 2 bases clipped from V and 7 bases from J, the junction kept 8 bases outside the gene matches. The CDR3 nucleotides read TGCGCCAGCAGCCAATATGACAGGGAATTTAATGAGCAGTTCTTC. This encodes CASSQYDREFNEQFF.

This clonotype occurred a few times. The J gene is TRBJ2-1, the V gene TRBV27; 9 bases align to TRBD1. The CDR3 is 15 residues long. The germline V gene has CDR1 MNHEY and CDR2 SMNVEV (reference sequence). The junction had 7 bases not matched to a gene; V was cut back by 4 bases and J by 6 bases. The CDR3 coding sequence is TGTGCCAGCAGTTCCCCGGGACAGGGTTCCAATGAGCAGTTCTTC. Amino acids: CASSSPGQGSNEQFF.

The rearrangement joins TRBV27 to TRBJ2-7, with a possible D match to TRBD2 (6 bases). The germline gives CDR1 MNHEY, CDR2 SMNVEV (reference sequence). The V end was cut by 5 bases, the J end by 0 bases, with 17 bases between. The CDR3 loop spans 16 amino acids. CDR3 loop: CASSIGTVPSSYEQYF. The CDR3 DNA reads TGTGCCAGCAGTATCGGGACTGTACCCTCCTCCTACGAGCAGTACTTC.

Points on this clonotype: One end of the junction is discordant with germline, which a read error may explain. DNA for the CDR3: TGTGCCAGCAGAGAAGGAGGCTGGGGGAACTATGGCTACACCTTC. This sequence encodes CASREGGWGNYGYTF. J is TRBJ1-2 and V is TRBV6-1, with D possibly being TRBD1 (5 bases). The CDR3 contains 15 residues. The V gene's germline CDR1 is MNHNS and CDR2 SASEGT.

The genes are TRBV6-5 and TRBJ1-1; D unclear. Trimming took 4 bases from V and 11 from J, leaving 17 bases between them. The CDR3 extends over 13 amino acids. Per the germline V gene, CDR1 is MNHEY and CDR2 is SVGAGI. DNA for the CDR3: TGTGCCAGCAGTTCCCCCGGTTTGCCCCGGGCTTTCTTT. Its translation: CASSSPGLPRAFF.

This clonotype was seen more than once but under ten times. The V gene is TRBV14, the J gene TRBJ2-3; D uncertain. The CDR3 spans 14 residues. Germline CDR1 is SGHDN and CDR2 is FVKESK. Trimming took 1 base from V and 2 from J, leaving 7 bases between them. For the CDR3, the DNA is TGTGCCAGCAGCCAAGTAACCTCCACAGATACGCAGTATTTT. It yields the protein CASSQVTSTDTQYF.

The rearrangement uses TRBV7-7 and TRBJ2-5; tentatively, D is TRBD2 (6 bases). CDR1 is SSHAT and CDR2 is FNYEAQ in the germline V gene (reference sequence). The V gene lost 4 bases and the J gene lost 2 bases, with 14 bases spanning the gap. The CDR3 spans 15 residues. The CDR3 nucleotides are TGTGCCAGCAGCTCCTCCGGGACTCAGCAAGAGACCCAGTACTTC. Translated, it gives CASSSSGTQQETQYF. Full variable domain (remainder filled in from reference TRBV7-7 and TRBJ2-5): GAGVSQSPRYKVTKRGQDVTLRCDPISSHATLYWYQQALGQGPEFLTYFNYEAQPDKSGLPSDRFSAERPEGSISTLTIQRTEQRDSAMYRCASSSSGTQQETQYFGPGTRLLVL.

This clonotype was counted a few times. The genes are TRBV20-1 and TRBJ2-1, with unresolved D. Per the germline V gene, CDR1 is DFQATT and CDR2 is SNEGSKA (reference sequence). V lost 5 bases and J lost 7, with 15 bases in between. The CDR3 length is 13 residues. The CDR3 region is CSAQTTRVNEQFF. The CDR3 DNA follows: TGCAGTGCTCAAACGACACGGGTTAATGAGCAGTTCTTC.

This clonotype was counted at least ten times. The chain couples TRBV20-1 to TRBJ2-7; D is undetermined. V shed 0 bases and J shed 5 bases, with 11 bases lying between them. Germline values: CDR1 DFQATT, CDR2 SNEGSKA (reference sequence). The CDR3 is 13 amino acids. CDR3 coding DNA: TGCAGTGCTAGAGATAAAAGGTTCGACGAGCAGTACTTC. Translation gives CSARDKRFDEQYF.

A few counts support this clonotype. The J gene is TRBJ1-5, the V gene TRBV12-5, with D maybe TRBD1 (5 bases). This CDR3 has 15 amino acids. In germline, CDR1 is LGHNT, CDR2 FRNRAP. Trimming took off 1 base at V and 3 bases at J, with 10 bases between the two ends. CDR3 DNA: TGTGCTAGTGGTTTGGAAGTGGACATCAATCAGCCCCAGCATTTT. This codes for CASGLEVDINQPQHF.

V is TRBV6-1 and J is TRBJ2-3; TRBD2 agrees at 8 bases. V lost 7 bases to trimming and J lost 2 bases; unmatched junction nucleotides: 20. Germline-derived CDR1 and CDR2 are MNHNS and SASEGT. The CDR3 consists of 19 residues. CDR3 DNA: TGTGCCAGCACCGCCGAGCGGGGGACCTCATCGGGCCCCACAGATACGCAGTATTTT. As protein: CASTAERGTSSGPTDTQYF.